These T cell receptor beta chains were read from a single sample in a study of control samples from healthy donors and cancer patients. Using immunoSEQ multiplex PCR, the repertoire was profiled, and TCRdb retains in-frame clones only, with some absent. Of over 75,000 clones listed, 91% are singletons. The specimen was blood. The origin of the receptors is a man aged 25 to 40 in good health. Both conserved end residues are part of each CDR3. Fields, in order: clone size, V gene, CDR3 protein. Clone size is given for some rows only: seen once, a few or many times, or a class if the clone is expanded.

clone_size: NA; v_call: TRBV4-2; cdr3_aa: CASSQGEGGEKLFF
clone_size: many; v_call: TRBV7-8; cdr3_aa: CASSIYRGLGSNQPQHF
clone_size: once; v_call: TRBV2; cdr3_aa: CASSEGDRALFFYGYTF
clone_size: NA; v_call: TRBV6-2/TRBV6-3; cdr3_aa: CASSQTEGGYTF
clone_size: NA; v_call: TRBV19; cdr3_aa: CASSIPTAGEGNQPQHF
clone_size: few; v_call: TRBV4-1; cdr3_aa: CASSQGTGLYGYTF
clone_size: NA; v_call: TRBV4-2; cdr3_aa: CASSQDLTGAGEKLFF
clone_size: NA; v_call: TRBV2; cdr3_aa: CASSDEADSNQPQHF
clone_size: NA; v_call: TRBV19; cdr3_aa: CASSTGQGVTYEQYF
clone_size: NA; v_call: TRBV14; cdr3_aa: CASSLRSGHGNSPLHF
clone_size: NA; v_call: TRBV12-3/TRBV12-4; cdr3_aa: CASSFRREQYF
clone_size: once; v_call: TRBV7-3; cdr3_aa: CASSPGQLNYGYTF
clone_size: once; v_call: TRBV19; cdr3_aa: CASSITGTRTYEQYF
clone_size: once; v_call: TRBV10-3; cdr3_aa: CAITMGSGGELFF
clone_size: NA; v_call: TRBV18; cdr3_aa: CASSPQDRGSNQPQHF
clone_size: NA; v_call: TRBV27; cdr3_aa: CASSFWGRGANTEAFF
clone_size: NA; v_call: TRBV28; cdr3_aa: CASIQGHGQPQHF